This TCR beta chain was captured by sequencing in a study of glioma-infiltrating T cells. V lost 4 bases and J 2 bases, leaving 13 bases between the germline ends. The CDR3 sequence is 15 residues long. Looked up from germline, CDR1 is LNHDA and CDR2 is SQIVND (reference sequence). TCR alpha and beta CDR3 regions were amplified from RNA using iRepertoire nested multiplex PCR. One entry per CDR3 protein results from TCRdb running MiXCR on the multiplex PCR reads. The sample consists of approximately 100,000 distinct CDR3 sequences, about 30% of them appearing once. The sample holds many counts of this clonotype.

The rearrangement uses TRBV19 and TRBJ2-3, with D possibly being TRBD1 (5 bases). The sequence was collected from a human donor with low-grade glioma or glioblastoma, undergoing nonglioma brain surgery, or in good health (not recorded which). Specimen: glioma tissue, nonneoplastic brain tissue, or PBMCs (not recorded which). The CDR3 sequence is CASSRSQGYTDTQYF. The DNA for the CDR3 is TGTGCCAGTAGTAGGAGTCAGGGATACACAGATACGCAGTATTTT.